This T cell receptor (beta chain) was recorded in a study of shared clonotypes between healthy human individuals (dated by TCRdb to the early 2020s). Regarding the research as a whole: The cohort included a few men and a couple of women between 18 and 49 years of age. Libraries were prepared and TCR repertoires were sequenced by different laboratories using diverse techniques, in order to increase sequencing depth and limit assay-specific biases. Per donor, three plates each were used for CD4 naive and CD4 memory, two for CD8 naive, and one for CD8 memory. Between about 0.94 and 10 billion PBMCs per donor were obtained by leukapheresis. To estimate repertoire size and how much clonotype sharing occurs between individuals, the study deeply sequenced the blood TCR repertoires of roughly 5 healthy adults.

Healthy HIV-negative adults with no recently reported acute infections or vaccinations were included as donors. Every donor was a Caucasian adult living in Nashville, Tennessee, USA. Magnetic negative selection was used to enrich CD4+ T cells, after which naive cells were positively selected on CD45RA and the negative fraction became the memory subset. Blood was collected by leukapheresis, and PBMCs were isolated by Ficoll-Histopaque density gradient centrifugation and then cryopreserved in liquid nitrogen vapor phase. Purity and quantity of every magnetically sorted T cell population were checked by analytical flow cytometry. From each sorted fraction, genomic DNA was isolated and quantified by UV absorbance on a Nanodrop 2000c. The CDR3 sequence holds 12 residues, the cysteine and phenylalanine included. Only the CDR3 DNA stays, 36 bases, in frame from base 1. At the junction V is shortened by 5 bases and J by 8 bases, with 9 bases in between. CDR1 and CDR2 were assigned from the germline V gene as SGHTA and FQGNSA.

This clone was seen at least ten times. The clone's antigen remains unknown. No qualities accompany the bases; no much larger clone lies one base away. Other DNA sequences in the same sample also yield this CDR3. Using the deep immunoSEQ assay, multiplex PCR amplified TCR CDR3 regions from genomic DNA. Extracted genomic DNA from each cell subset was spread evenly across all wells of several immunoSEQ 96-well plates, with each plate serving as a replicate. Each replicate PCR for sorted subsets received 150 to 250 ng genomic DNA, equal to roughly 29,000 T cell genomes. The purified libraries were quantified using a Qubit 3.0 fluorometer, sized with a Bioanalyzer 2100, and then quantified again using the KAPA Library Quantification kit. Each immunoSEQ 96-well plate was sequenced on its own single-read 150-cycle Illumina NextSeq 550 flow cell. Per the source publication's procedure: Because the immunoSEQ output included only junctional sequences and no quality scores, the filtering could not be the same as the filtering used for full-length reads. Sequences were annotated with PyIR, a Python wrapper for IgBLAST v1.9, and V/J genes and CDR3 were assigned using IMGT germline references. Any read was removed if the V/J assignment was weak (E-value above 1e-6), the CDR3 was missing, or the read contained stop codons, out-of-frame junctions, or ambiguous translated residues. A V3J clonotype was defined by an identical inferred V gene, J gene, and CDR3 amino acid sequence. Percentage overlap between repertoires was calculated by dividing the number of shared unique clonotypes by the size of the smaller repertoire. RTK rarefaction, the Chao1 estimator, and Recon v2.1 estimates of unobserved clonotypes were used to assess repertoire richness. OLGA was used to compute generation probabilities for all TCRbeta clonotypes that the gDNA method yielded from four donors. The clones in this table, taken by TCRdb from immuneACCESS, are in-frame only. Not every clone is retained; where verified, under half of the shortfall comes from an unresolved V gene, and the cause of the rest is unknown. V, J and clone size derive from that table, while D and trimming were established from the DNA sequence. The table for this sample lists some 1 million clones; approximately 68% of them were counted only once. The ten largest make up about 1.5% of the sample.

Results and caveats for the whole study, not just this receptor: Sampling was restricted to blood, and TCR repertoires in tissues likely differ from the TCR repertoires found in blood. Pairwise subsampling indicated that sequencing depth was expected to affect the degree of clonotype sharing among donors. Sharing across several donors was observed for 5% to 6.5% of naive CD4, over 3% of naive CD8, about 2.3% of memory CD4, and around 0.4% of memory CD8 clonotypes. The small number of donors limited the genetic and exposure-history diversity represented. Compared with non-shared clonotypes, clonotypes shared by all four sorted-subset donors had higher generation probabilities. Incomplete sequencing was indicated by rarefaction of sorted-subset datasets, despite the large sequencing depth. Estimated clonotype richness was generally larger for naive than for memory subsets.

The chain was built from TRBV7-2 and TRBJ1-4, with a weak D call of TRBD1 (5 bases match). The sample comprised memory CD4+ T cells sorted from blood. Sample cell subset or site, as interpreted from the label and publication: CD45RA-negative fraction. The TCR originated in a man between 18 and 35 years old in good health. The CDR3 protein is CASSPDREKLFF. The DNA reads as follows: TGTGCCAGCAGCCCAGACAGAGAAAAACTGTTTTTT.